This T cell receptor (beta chain) comes out of a study of spatial heterogeneity in lung cancer. Looking at the study overall: A total of 72 untreated early-stage non-small cell lung cancer patients served as donors. Researchers sequenced follow-up PBMC samples if they had them, and these came a median of about two years after resection.

TCR cDNA molecules each carried a unique molecular identifier. TCRdb analysed the 5' RACE reads with MiXCR anew, one entry per CDR3 protein. The profile shows 20,000 to 30,000 distinct CDR3 sequences, 4.5% to 7.5% of them singletons. The CDR3 runs 17 residues. After removal of 4 bases from V and 9 bases from J, the junction contained 10 bases not matched to a gene. Germline V gives CDR1 WSHSY, CDR2 SAAADI. Time point of the sample: blood at routine non-recurrence follow-up after resection. The study sequenced unsorted whole RNA from tumor, nontumor lung or frozen PBMC. In its sample, this clonotype was seen many times.

The clonotype comes from a male donor with early-stage non-small cell lung cancer. The chain links TRBV10-2 to TRBJ2-1; 15 nucleotides agree with TRBD2. Specimen: PBMCs, collected at follow-up. DNA of the CDR3: TGCGCCAGCAGTGTGCGGACTAGCGGGGGGGCCAGTGGTGAGCAGTTCTTC. As protein: CASSVRTSGGASGEQFF.